This T cell receptor (beta chain) is from a study of post-analysis software for immune sequencing data. The germline V gene has CDR1 SGHRS and CDR2 YFSETQ. CDR3 size: 15 residues. Trimming shortened V by 0 bases and J by 3 bases, and 11 bases separated the two germline ends. Every TCR beta cDNA library bore unique molecular identifiers. Once roughly 0.95 to 10 million T cells were used, hundreds of thousands of cDNA molecules resulted. TCRdb called the PCR reads again in MiXCR, with one record for every CDR3 protein. Among about half a million distinct CDR3 sequences listed, approximately 31% were seen once. This clonotype was detected a few times. Its cognate antigen is unknown. Points from the study as a whole: F measure grouped same-batch samples tightly together. Comparison of patients with controls showed about 5 TRBV segments more frequent in patients, TRBV5-6, TRBV5-1 and TRBV20-1 among them. Versus controls, multiple sclerosis patients showed significantly lower diversity (normalized Chao1).

Sequenced: blood. This sequence originates from a girl under 18 with multiple sclerosis. This chain uses TRBV5-1 with TRBJ2-3; D not resolved. The CDR3 nucleotides are TGCGCCAGCAGCTTGGATCGACGCTTTACAGATACGCAGTATTTT. Encoded protein: CASSLDRRFTDTQYF.